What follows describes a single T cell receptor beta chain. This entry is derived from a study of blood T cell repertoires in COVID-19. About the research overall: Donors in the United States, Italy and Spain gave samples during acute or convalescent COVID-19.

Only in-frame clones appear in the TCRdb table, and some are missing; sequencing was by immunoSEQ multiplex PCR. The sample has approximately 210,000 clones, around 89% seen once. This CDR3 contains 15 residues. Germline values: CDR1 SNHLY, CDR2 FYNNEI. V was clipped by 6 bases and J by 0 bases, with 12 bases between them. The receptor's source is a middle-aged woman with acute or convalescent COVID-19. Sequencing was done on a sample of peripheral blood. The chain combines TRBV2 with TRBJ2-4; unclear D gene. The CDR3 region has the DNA TGTGCCAGCAGAGGCGGAGAAGTAGCCAAAAACATTCAGTACTTC. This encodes CASRGGEVAKNIQYF.